Listed below are T cell receptor beta chains from one sample, sequenced in a study of T cell responses to AZD1222 COVID-19 vaccine. Method: immunoSEQ multiplex PCR; TCRdb's copy keeps in-frame clones and lacks some. The sample holds 180,000 or so clones, about 87% seen once. Sequencing used peripheral blood, obtained 28 days after the second dose of the MenACWY control vaccine. Receptor source: an adult who received the MenACWY meningococcal vaccine as a control. Both conserved end residues are part of each CDR3. Fields, in order: D gene, J gene, V gene, clone size, CDR3 DNA, CDR3 protein. The D gene is left open where the match is weak. Expanded clones get a size class; other rows say once, few or many, or leave the size out.

d_gene: NA
j_gene: TRBJ2-2
v_gene: TRBV5-6
abundance: NA
CDR3nt: TGTGCCAGCAGCTTGGTGATCGGGGAGCTGTTTTTT
CDR3aa: CASSLVIGELFF

d_gene: NA
j_gene: TRBJ1-3
v_gene: TRBV29-1
abundance: NA
CDR3nt: TGCAGCGTTGAAGTAAGCTCTGGAAACACCATATATTTT
CDR3aa: CSVEVSSGNTIYF

d_gene: NA
j_gene: TRBJ2-3
v_gene: TRBV10-1
abundance: NA
CDR3nt: TGCGCCAGCAGCCAGGGCGGGACAGATACGCAGTATTTT
CDR3aa: CASSQGGTDTQYF

d_gene: NA
j_gene: TRBJ2-3
v_gene: TRBV3-1/TRBV3-2
abundance: NA
CDR3nt: TGTGCCAGCACCCTACGGGAGTATACAGATACGCAGTATTTT
CDR3aa: CASTLREYTDTQYF

d_gene: NA
j_gene: TRBJ1-4
v_gene: TRBV7-7
abundance: NA
CDR3nt: TGTGCCAGCAGCTCCAGGGTGGGGGAAAAACTGTTTTTT
CDR3aa: CASSSRVGEKLFF

d_gene: NA
j_gene: TRBJ2-3
v_gene: TRBV9
abundance: NA
CDR3nt: TGTGCCAGCAGTCCTACAGGAGATACGCAGTATTTT
CDR3aa: CASSPTGDTQYF

d_gene: TRBD1
j_gene: TRBJ2-5
v_gene: TRBV5-1
abundance: NA
CDR3nt: TGCGCCAGCAGCTCGCCCCGGGACAGGGCAGAAGAGACCCAGTACTTC
CDR3aa: CASSSPRDRAEETQYF

d_gene: NA
j_gene: TRBJ2-1
v_gene: TRBV28
abundance: NA
CDR3nt: TGTGCCAGCAGTAAAATTTCCTACAATGAGCAGTTCTTC
CDR3aa: CASSKISYNEQFF

d_gene: NA
j_gene: TRBJ2-7
v_gene: TRBV7-2
abundance: NA
CDR3nt: TGTGCCAGCAGCTTAGTGGGTTCCAGCGAGTACGAGCAGTACTTC
CDR3aa: CASSLVGSSEYEQYF

d_gene: NA
j_gene: TRBJ2-4
v_gene: TRBV5-1
abundance: once
CDR3nt: TGCGCCAGCAGCTTGTCAATACAGGGTCGAGCCAAAAACATTCAGTACTTC
CDR3aa: CASSLSIQGRAKNIQYF

d_gene: TRBD1
j_gene: TRBJ2-1
v_gene: TRBV3-1/TRBV3-2
abundance: NA
CDR3nt: TGTGCCAGCAGCCTCCGGGACAGGTGGAACAATGAGCAGTTCTTC
CDR3aa: CASSLRDRWNNEQFF

d_gene: NA
j_gene: TRBJ1-5
v_gene: TRBV27
abundance: once
CDR3nt: TGTGCCAGCAGTTTGGGGGGGCTCAATCAGCCCCAGCATTTT
CDR3aa: CASSLGGLNQPQHF

d_gene: NA
j_gene: TRBJ2-3
v_gene: TRBV19
abundance: NA
CDR3nt: TGTGCCAGTAGTATCCGACATGTCACAGATACGCAGTATTTT
CDR3aa: CASSIRHVTDTQYF

d_gene: TRBD1
j_gene: TRBJ2-5
v_gene: TRBV5-4
abundance: NA
CDR3nt: TGTGCCAGCAGCCGACCGAACCGACAGGGGCCTCAAGAGACCCAGTACTTC
CDR3aa: CASSRPNRQGPQETQYF

d_gene: TRBD1
j_gene: TRBJ2-3
v_gene: TRBV5-1
abundance: NA
CDR3nt: TGCGCCAGCAAGACAAGGACAGGGAGTGAAGATACGCAGTATTTT
CDR3aa: CASKTRTGSEDTQYF

d_gene: NA
j_gene: TRBJ1-1
v_gene: TRBV23-1
abundance: NA
CDR3nt: TGCGCCAGCAGTCAATCGGAGGAGGCGATGACTGAAGCTTTCTTT
CDR3aa: CASSQSEEAMTEAFF

d_gene: NA
j_gene: TRBJ2-1
v_gene: TRBV29-1
abundance: NA
CDR3nt: TGCAGCGCCCGGCGGGACCCAGCCTACAATGAGCAGTTCTTC
CDR3aa: CSARRDPAYNEQFF

d_gene: NA
j_gene: TRBJ1-1
v_gene: TRBV7-2
abundance: NA
CDR3nt: TGTGCCAGCAGCTTATCGGCTGGGAACACTGAAGCTTTCTTT
CDR3aa: CASSLSAGNTEAFF

d_gene: TRBD2
j_gene: TRBJ2-1
v_gene: TRBV18
abundance: NA
CDR3nt: TGTGCCAGCTCGGGAGCGGGACCTATAAGTAATGAGCAGTTCTTC
CDR3aa: CASSGAGPISNEQFF

d_gene: TRBD1
j_gene: TRBJ1-1
v_gene: TRBV5-1
abundance: NA
CDR3nt: TGCGCCAGCAGCCTCCAGGGGGGCACTGAAGCTTTCTTT
CDR3aa: CASSLQGGTEAFF

d_gene: NA
j_gene: TRBJ1-2
v_gene: TRBV29-1
abundance: NA
CDR3nt: TGCAGCGTTGAAAAGGGCAGGGTCGCTGGTGGCTACACCTTC
CDR3aa: CSVEKGRVAGGYTF

d_gene: NA
j_gene: TRBJ2-1
v_gene: TRBV9
abundance: NA
CDR3nt: TGTGCCAGCGGGGGCAATGAGCAGTTCTTC
CDR3aa: CASGGNEQFF